This entry lists 27 T cell receptor beta chains sequenced from one sample in a study of PD-1 blockade in classical Hodgkin lymphoma. Each of the patients experienced relapse following autologous stem cell transplantation, and their brentuximab vedotin exposure differed. Clones were sequenced by immunoSEQ multiplex PCR, and TCRdb holds only the in-frame ones, with some missing. The table lists about 17,000 clones, about 80% of them singletons. The material was peripheral blood mononuclear cells (PBMCs), obtained at baseline. These receptors all come from a human donor with classical Hodgkin lymphoma.

This clone was seen only once. The chain carries TRBV10-3 and TRBJ1-6; D call uncertain. V shed 8 bases and J shed 0 bases, with 17 bases lying between them. The CDR3 length is 17 residues. Germline CDR1 and CDR2: ENHRY and SYGVKD. CDR3: CAIQDGAESSYNSPLHF. CDR3 sequence (DNA): TGTGCCATCCAGGACGGAGCCGAGAGCTCCTATAATTCACCCCTCCACTTT.

V and J are TRBV30 and TRBJ1-1; D uncertain. This CDR3 has 13 amino acids. Germline-derived CDR1 and CDR2 are GTSNPN and SVGIG (reference sequence). Trimming removed 3 bases from V and 0 bases from J, with 8 bases in between. CDR3 bases: TGTGCCTGGAGACCGATCATGAACACTGAAGCTTTCTTT. Its translation is CAWRPIMNTEAFF.

V and J are TRBV27 and TRBJ2-6; perhaps TRBD1 as D (6 bases). V dropped 2 bases and J dropped 9 bases, with 14 bases sitting between them. The CDR3 totals 15 residues. Per the germline V gene, CDR1 is MNHEY and CDR2 is SMNVEV (reference sequence). The CDR3 region has the DNA TGTGCCAGCAGTTTAAATCAGGGGAGTGGCAACGTCCTGACTTTC. This translates into CASSLNQGSGNVLTF. Full variable domain (missing parts from reference TRBV27 and TRBJ2-6): EAQVTQNPRYLITVTGKKLTVTCSQNMNHEYMSWYRQDPGLGLRQIYYSMNVEVTDKGDVPEGYKVSRKEKRNFPLILESPSPNQTSLYFCASSLNQGSGNVLTFGAGSRLTVL.

This clone was detected only a few times. This chain connects TRBV5-1 to TRBJ2-3, with TRBD1 matching 8 bases. CDR1 and CDR2 from the germline V gene are SGHRS and YFSETQ. This CDR3 spans 16 amino acids. Trimming removed 4 bases from V and 4 bases from J; junction bases left unmatched: 11. The chain's CDR3 is CASSPEIPGQADTQYF. The DNA for the CDR3 is TGCGCCAGCAGCCCCGAAATTCCGGGACAGGCAGATACGCAGTATTTT.

In nucleotides, the CDR3 is TGTGCCAGTAGTATAGCTTCTAGCGGGGGTACAGATACGCAGTATTTT. It is translated as CASSIASSGGTDTQYF. V and J are TRBV19 and TRBJ2-3; 10 bases are a match to TRBD2. This CDR3 region has 16 residues. The V segment lost 1 base and the J segment 3 bases; nucleotides outside the gene matches: 4. Germline V gene data show CDR1 as LNHDA and CDR2 as SQIVND (reference sequence).

The rearrangement links TRBV2 to TRBJ2-1; 7 nucleotides match TRBD2. This CDR3 is built from 13 residues. The trim removed 5 bases at V and 7 bases at J, leaving 5 bases unmatched. Germline-derived CDR1 and CDR2 are SNHLY and FYNNEI. The CDR3 is CASSLTSRNEQFF. The CDR3 DNA reads as TGTGCCAGCAGTCTGACTAGCAGGAATGAGCAGTTCTTC.

The chain carries TRBV28 and TRBJ2-7, with D possibly matching TRBD2 (5 bases). Trimming took off 4 bases at V and 2 bases at J, with 21 bases between the two ends. CDR1 MDHEN and CDR2 SYDVKM come from the germline V gene. The CDR3 loop spans 17 amino acids. The CDR3 region is CASSSPLLVTSPYEQYF. CDR3 DNA: TGTGCCAGCAGTTCACCATTACTAGTTACGTCCCCCTACGAGCAGTACTTC.

The chain combines TRBV5-5 with TRBJ1-4; D is undetermined. The CDR3 extends over 16 amino acids. Germline V lookup: CDR1 SGHKS, CDR2 YYEKEE (reference sequence). V lost 0 bases and J 0 bases, leaving 9 bases between the germline ends. DNA of the CDR3: TGTGCCAGCAGCTTGGGACCTTCTACAACTAATGAAAAACTGTTTTTT. It specifies CASSLGPSTTNEKLFF.

This clone is classed as medium-sized. The CDR3 nucleotides read TGTGCCAGCAGCCCTCTCCCGGGAGTATCCTACGAGCAGTACTTC. Residues: CASSPLPGVSYEQYF. The chain uses TRBV7-9 and TRBJ2-7, with D tentatively TRBD2 (6 bases). The germline CDR1 and CDR2 sequences are SEHNR and FQNEAQ (reference sequence). The CDR3 is made up of 15 amino acids. The V gene lost 5 bases and the J gene lost 1 base, with 15 bases spanning the gap.

This chain connects TRBV5-1 to TRBJ1-4; D ambiguous. V was clipped by 2 bases and J by 8 bases, with 16 bases between them. The CDR3 totals 15 residues. Germline V gene sequence: CDR1 SGHRS, CDR2 YFSETQ. The CDR3 DNA reads as TGCGCCAGCAGCTTAATTCCGACGACTCGAGAAAAACTGTTTTTT. Translated: CASSLIPTTREKLFF.

This chain uses TRBV10-1 with TRBJ1-5, with D tentatively TRBD1 (5 bases). Trimming cost V 5 bases and J 8 bases, with 7 bases left between them. The CDR3 runs to 11 residues. In germline, CDR1 is WNHNN, CDR2 SYGVQD (reference sequence). CDR3 sequence (DNA): TGCGCCAGCAGTATGGGGGAGCCCCAGCATTTT. As protein: CASSMGEPQHF.

V gene TRBV7-9 combines with J gene TRBJ2-1; tentatively, D is TRBD2 (5 bases). The CDR3 has 13 amino acids. Germline V CDR1 and CDR2: SEHNR, FQNEAQ (reference sequence). Trimming removed 1 base from V and 12 bases from J, with 13 bases in between. CDR3 region: CASSLDYEGGQFF. CDR3 coding DNA: TGTGCCAGCAGCTTAGACTATGAGGGCGGGCAGTTCTTC.

The chain has TRBV5-1 and TRBJ2-7; 7 bases are shared with TRBD1. Germline V gives CDR1 SGHRS, CDR2 YFSETQ. With V trimmed by 1 base and J by 4 bases, 2 bases remained unmatched. This CDR3 has 13 residues. The CDR3 region has the DNA TGCGCCAGCAGCTTGACAGGGGAATACGAGCAGTACTTC. Translating gives CASSLTGEYEQYF. Filled out from reference TRBV5-1 and TRBJ2-7, the complete variable domain reads KAGVTQTPRYLIKTRGQQVTLSCSPISGHRSVSWYQQTPGQGLQFLFEYFSETQRNKGNFPGRFSGRQFSNSRSEMNVSTLELGDSALYLCASSLTGEYEQYFGPGTRLTVT.

The chain employs TRBV4-1 and TRBJ2-3, with 10 bases lining up with TRBD1. There are 16 residues in the CDR3. V lost 3 bases, J lost 1 base, and 4 bases stayed unmatched. Germline V gene lookup returns CDR1 MGHRA and CDR2 YSYEKL. Here the CDR3 DNA reads TGCGCCAGCAGCCACGTTGGGACAGGGGGCACAGATACGCAGTATTTT. Its protein product is CASSHVGTGGTDTQYF.

V is TRBV9 and J is TRBJ1-4, with D possibly matching TRBD1 (6 bases). This CDR3 is 14 amino acids long. Trimming cost V 4 bases and J 4 bases, with 11 bases left between them. Germline V CDR1 and CDR2: SGDLS, YYNGEE. Here the CDR3 reads CASSPEDSNEKLFF. The CDR3, as DNA: TGTGCCAGCAGCCCCGAGGACAGTAATGAAAAACTGTTTTTT.

The V gene is TRBV5-5, the J gene TRBJ2-3; a weak D match, TRBD1 (5 bases). Germline V lookup: CDR1 SGHKS, CDR2 YYEKEE (reference sequence). The V end lost 4 bases, the J end lost 4 bases, and 16 bases lay between the germline ends. The CDR3 is 15 amino acids. The DNA for the CDR3 is TGTGCCAGCAGCGAATCGCCCGACAGCTCAGATACGCAGTATTTT. It is translated as CASSESPDSSDTQYF.

The chain recombines TRBV6-4 with TRBJ2-5; 11 bases line up with TRBD2. Germline V gene lookup returns CDR1 MRHNA and CDR2 SNTAGT. The ends lost 4 bases at V and 7 bases at J; junction bases unmatched: 8. The CDR3 loop spans 15 amino acids. The chain's CDR3 is CASSGLTSGIRTQYF. The CDR3 DNA reads TGTGCCAGCAGTGGTTTGACTAGCGGGATTAGGACCCAGTACTTC.

The genes are TRBV21-1 and TRBJ2-5; the table's D call, TRBD1, has no DNA check behind it. TRBV21-1 is termed a pseudogene. The CDR3 is 15 residues long. Written as DNA, the CDR3 is TGTGCCAGCAGCAAAGATAGGACAGTAAAAGAGACCCAGTACTTC. Its translation: CASSKDRTVKETQYF.

The V gene is TRBV7-2, the J gene TRBJ2-2, with 7 bases that match TRBD1. CDR1 SGHTA and CDR2 FQGNSA come from the germline V gene. The V and J ends lost 2 bases and 4 bases, in that order; junction bases with no gene match: 7. This CDR3 has 16 amino acids. The CDR3 bases are TGTGCCAGCAGCTTACGACAGGGAGTGTTCACCGGGGAGCTGTTTTTT. Protein product: CASSLRQGVFTGELFF.

V gene TRBV25-1 combines with J gene TRBJ2-2; tentatively, D is TRBD2 (5 bases). V dropped 1 base and J dropped 3 bases, with 9 bases sitting between them. The CDR3 extends over 15 amino acids. Germline-derived CDR1 and CDR2 are MGHDK and SYGVNS. The CDR3 nucleotides read TGTGCCAGCAGTGAATTTGAGGGCTACACCGGGGAGCTGTTTTTT. This encodes CASSEFEGYTGELFF.

The chain is built from TRBV19 and TRBJ2-7; D possibly corresponds to TRBD2 (6 bases). Trimming removed 4 bases from V and 9 bases from J, with 16 bases in between. Germline-derived CDR1 and CDR2 are LNHDA and SQIVND (reference sequence). The CDR3 is 13 amino acids. The CDR3 DNA follows: TGTGCCAGTAGTACCGGACGACTAGGTGGGCAGTACTTC. This encodes CASSTGRLGGQYF.

V is TRBV6-6 and J is TRBJ2-7; possibly TRBD2 for D (6 bases). V dropped 5 bases and J dropped 2 bases, with 16 bases sitting between them. CDR3 length: 15 residues. The germline V gene encodes CDR1 MNHNY and CDR2 SVGAGI (reference sequence). The CDR3 nucleotides read TGTGCCAGCAGTATAGCCGGGACTTCAGCCTACGAGCAGTACTTC. It yields the protein CASSIAGTSAYEQYF.

The rearrangement links TRBV6-5 to TRBJ2-1; D possibly uses TRBD1 or TRBD2 (5 bases each). V was shortened by 4 bases and J by 2 bases, with 12 bases between the two germline ends. CDR1 MNHEY and CDR2 SVGAGI come from the germline V gene. The CDR3 spans 15 residues. The CDR3 reads CASSFRDGTYNEQFF. Written as DNA, the CDR3 is TGTGCCAGCAGTTTCAGGGACGGTACCTACAATGAGCAGTTCTTC.

Comments on this clone: The germline gene is not matched at one end of the junction; a read error may be the cause. The chain joins TRBV4-1 to TRBJ2-6; D may be TRBD2 (6 bases). CDR1 and CDR2 from the germline V gene are MGHRA and YSYEKL. This CDR3 is 16 amino acids long. For the CDR3, the DNA is TGCACCAGCAGCCAACTCGGGGGATCTGGGGCCAACGTCCTGACTTTC. Its translation: CTSSQLGGSGANVLTF.

This chain connects TRBV12-5 to TRBJ1-1; D remains unclear. CDR1 is LGHNT, CDR2 FRNRAP, per germline. There are 11 residues in the CDR3. V was clipped by 2 bases and J by 2 bases, with 0 bases between them. The CDR3 protein is CASGLNTEAFF. The CDR3 DNA reads TGTGCTAGTGGTTTGAACACTGAAGCTTTCTTT.

The CDR3 protein is CASSLSAGTEAFF. In DNA, the CDR3 is TGTGCCAGCTCACTATCCGCCGGCACTGAAGCTTTCTTT. The chain combines TRBV18 with TRBJ1-1; D is unclear. Looked up from germline, CDR1 is KGHSH and CDR2 is LQKENI. CDR3 length: 13 amino acids. Trimming shortened V by 4 bases and J by 4 bases, and 10 bases separated the two germline ends. The complete variable domain, with remaining parts taken from reference TRBV18 and TRBJ1-1, reads NAGVMQNPRHLVRRRGQEARLRCSPMKGHSHVYWYRQLPEEGLKFMVYLQKENIIDESGMPKERFSAEFPKEGPSILRIQQVVRGDSAAYFCASSLSAGTEAFFGQGTRLTVV.

The chain employs TRBV6-5 and TRBJ2-7; 7 nucleotides agree with TRBD2. V gave up 8 bases and J gave up 0 bases; unmatched junction bases: 7. CDR1 and CDR2 from the germline V gene are MNHEY and SVGAGI. The CDR3 runs 14 residues. The chain's CDR3 is CASGGGPNSYEQYF. CDR3 DNA sequence: TGTGCCAGCGGGGGGGGACCCAACTCCTACGAGCAGTACTTC.